This T cell receptor beta chain was sequenced for a study of technical replicates of blood from several donors. The method was immunoSEQ multiplex PCR; TCRdb's version includes in-frame clones alone and lacks a portion of them. The sample consists of about 80,000 clones, roughly 93% of them appearing once. The V gene end was trimmed by 5 bases and the J gene end by 5 bases; junction bases not matched to a gene: 8. CDR3 length equals 15 residues. CDR1 SGHDN and CDR2 FVKESK come from the germline V gene. The TCR comes from a human donor in good health. Sequencing was performed on T cells isolated from PBMCs. The V call is TRBV14, the J call TRBJ2-2; 7 bases are shared with TRBD1. In DNA form, the CDR3 reads TGTGCCAGCAGCTTTCGACAGGGTGTTACCGGGGAGCTGTTTTTT. Translated, it gives CASSFRQGVTGELFF.